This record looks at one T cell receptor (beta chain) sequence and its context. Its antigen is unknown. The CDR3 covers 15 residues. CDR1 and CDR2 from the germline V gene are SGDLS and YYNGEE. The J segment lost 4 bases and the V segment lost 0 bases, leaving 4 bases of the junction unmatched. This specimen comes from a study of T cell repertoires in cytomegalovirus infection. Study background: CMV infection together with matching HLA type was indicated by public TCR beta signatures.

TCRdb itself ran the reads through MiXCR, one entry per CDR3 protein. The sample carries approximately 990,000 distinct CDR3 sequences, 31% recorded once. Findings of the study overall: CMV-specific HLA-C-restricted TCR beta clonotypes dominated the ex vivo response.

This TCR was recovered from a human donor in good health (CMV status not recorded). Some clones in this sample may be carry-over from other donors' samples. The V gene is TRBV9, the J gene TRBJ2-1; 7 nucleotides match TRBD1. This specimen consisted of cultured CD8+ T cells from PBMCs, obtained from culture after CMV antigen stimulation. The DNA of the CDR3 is TGTGCCAGCAGCGTAGGAGGGGGCGGGTACAATGAGCAGTTCTTC. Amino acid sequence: CASSVGGGGYNEQFF. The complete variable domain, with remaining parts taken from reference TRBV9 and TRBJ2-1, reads DSGVTQTPKHLITATGQRVTLRCSPRSGDLSVYWYQQSLDQGLQFLIQYYNGEERAKGNILERFSAQQFPDLHSELNLSSLELGDSALYFCASSVGGGGYNEQFFGPGTRLTVL.